This TCR beta chain is from a study of Graves' ophthalmopathy and Graves' hyperthyroidism. This clonotype was counted ten times or more. This CDR3 is 14 amino acids long. The V gene's germline CDR1 is LNHDA and CDR2 SQIVND (reference sequence). V lost 5 bases and J 0 bases, leaving 11 bases between the germline ends. TCR beta CDR3 amplification used RNA transcripts. An opening RT-PCR round employed HTBI primers and preceded a second-round multiplex PCR. One entry per CDR3 protein results from TCRdb running MiXCR on the multiplex PCR reads. The top ten clones hold approximately 6.9% of a sample with 500,000 to 700,000 distinct CDR3 sequences, about a fifth of them seen once.

This sequence was found in a woman between 18 and 29 years old with stable Graves' hyperthyroidism. Some clones in this sample may be carry-over from other donors' samples. Sequenced: peripheral blood. V usage is TRBV19 and J usage is TRBJ2-7, with D maybe TRBD1 (5 bases). CDR3 nucleotides: TGTGCCAGTAGTGTGGACACTTTCTCCTACGAGCAGTACTTC. Translating it yields CASSVDTFSYEQYF.